This TCR beta chain is from a study of CD8+CD57+ T cells in acquired aplastic anemia. Sequencing was done on patients that had shown CD8+CD57+ cell expansion by flow cytometry. Germline V gene sequence: CDR1 ENHRY, CDR2 SYGVKD. Trimming pared 10 bases from V and 9 bases from J, leaving 13 bases between. CDR3 size: 12 residues. For CDR3 and TCR beta VDJ profiling, genomic DNA was the template used. TCRdb fed the reads into MiXCR, producing one record per CDR3 protein. The sample carries fewer than 85,000 distinct CDR3 sequences, roughly 72% recorded once. The receptor's source is a human donor with aplastic anemia. Material for sequencing was sorted CD4+, CD8+, or CD8+CD57+ T cells (not recorded which) from PBMCs. The chain couples TRBV10-3 to TRBJ1-6; D might be TRBD1 (5 bases). CDR3 loop: CATGEIGSPLHF. The CDR3 nucleotides are TGTGCCACGGGGGAGATCGGTTCACCCCTCCACTTT.